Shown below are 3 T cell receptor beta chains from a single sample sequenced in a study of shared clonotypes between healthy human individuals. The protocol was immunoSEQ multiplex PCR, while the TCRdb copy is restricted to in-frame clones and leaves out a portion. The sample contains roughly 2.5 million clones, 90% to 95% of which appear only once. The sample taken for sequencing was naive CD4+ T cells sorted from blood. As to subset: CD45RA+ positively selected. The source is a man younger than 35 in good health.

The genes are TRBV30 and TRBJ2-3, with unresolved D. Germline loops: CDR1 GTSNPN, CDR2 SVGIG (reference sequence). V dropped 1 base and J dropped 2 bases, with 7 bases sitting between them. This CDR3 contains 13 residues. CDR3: CAWSGILTDTQYF. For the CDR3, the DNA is TGTGCCTGGAGTGGTATCCTCACAGATACGCAGTATTTT.

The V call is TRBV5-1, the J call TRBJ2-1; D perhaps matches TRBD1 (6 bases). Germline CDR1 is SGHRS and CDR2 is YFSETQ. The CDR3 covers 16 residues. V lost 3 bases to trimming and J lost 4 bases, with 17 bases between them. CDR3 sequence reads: CASSWGGRGGYNEQFF. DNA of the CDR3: TGCGCCAGCAGCTGGGGCGGCAGGGGTGGGTACAATGAGCAGTTCTTC.

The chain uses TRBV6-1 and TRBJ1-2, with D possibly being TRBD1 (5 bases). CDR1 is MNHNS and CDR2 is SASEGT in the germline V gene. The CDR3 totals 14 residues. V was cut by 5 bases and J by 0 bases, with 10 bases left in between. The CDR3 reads CASSTRQTNYGYTF. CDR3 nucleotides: TGTGCCAGCAGTACGCGACAGACTAACTATGGCTACACCTTC.